This T cell receptor (beta chain) was identified during a study of blood T cell repertoires in COVID-19. Overall study: COVID-19 samples collected from the United States, Italy and Spain covered acute and convalescent phases. T cells, B-cell-depleted T cells, or PBMCs provided the cDNA or gDNA that served as material.

The authors' processing: Nucleated cell number was recorded as an estimate derived from reference gene primer amplification. Libraries were prepared by immunoSEQ multiplex PCR; TCRdb keeps only in-frame clonotypes and omits some of them. V and J calls plus clone size are reproduced from that table; the DNA served to infer D and trimming. The top ten hold 2.7% of the sample, which has under 250,000 clones, 88% seen once. This CDR3 has 16 amino acids. V lost 1 base to trimming and J lost 5 bases, with 15 bases between them. Germline lookup yields CDR1 LNHNV and CDR2 YYDKDF (reference sequence). The material sequenced was peripheral blood. The V call is TRBV15, the J call TRBJ1-5; D possibly corresponds to TRBD1 (6 bases). This TCR was recovered from a woman between 55 and 75 years old with acute or convalescent COVID-19. CDR3 coding DNA: TGTGCCACCAGCAGAGGGGGGGGCCAGTTGTATCAGCCCCAGCATTTT. This sequence encodes CATSRGGGQLYQPQHF.